Sequencing of this T cell receptor beta chain was carried out in a study of blood T cell repertoires in COVID-19. Study-level background: COVID-19 samples, acute and convalescent, were from the United States, Italy and Spain. T cells, B-cell-depleted T cells, or PBMCs provided the cDNA or gDNA that served as material.

Per the study methods: The authors estimated nucleated cell counts from reference gene primer amplification. Produced via immunoSEQ multiplex PCR; TCRdb's table is partial and in-frame only. D and trimming come from the DNA, and the V and J calls and clone size come from that table. The sample includes just under 45,000 clones, 87% of them seen just once. Enrolment of Seattle patients took place during active infection, and they were followed longitudinally. V shed 8 bases and J shed 12 bases, with 17 bases lying between them. The CDR3 has 12 amino acids. The source of this sequence is a middle-aged man with COVID-19, enrolled during active disease. The chain is built from TRBV12-3 or TRBV12-4 and TRBJ2-1, with D hard to call. Sequenced: peripheral blood. CDR3 protein: CASFYPGGRQFF. DNA for the CDR3: TGTGCCAGCTTCTACCCCGGTGGGCGGCAGTTCTTC.